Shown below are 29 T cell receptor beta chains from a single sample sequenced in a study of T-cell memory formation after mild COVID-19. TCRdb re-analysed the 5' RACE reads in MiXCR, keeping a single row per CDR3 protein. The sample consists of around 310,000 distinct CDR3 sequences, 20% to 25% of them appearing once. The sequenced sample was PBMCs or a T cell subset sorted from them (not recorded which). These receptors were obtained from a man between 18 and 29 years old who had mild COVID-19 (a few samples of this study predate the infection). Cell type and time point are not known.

CDR3 nucleotides: TGCGCCAGCAGCCAAGCCCCCGGGCAGAACTACGAGCAGTACTTC. Amino acids: CASSQAPGQNYEQYF. This chain links TRBV4-1 with TRBJ2-7; D is unresolved. Trimming stripped 1 base from V and 3 bases from J, with 13 bases between. Germline lookup yields CDR1 MGHRA and CDR2 YSYEKL. CDR3 length: 15 amino acids.

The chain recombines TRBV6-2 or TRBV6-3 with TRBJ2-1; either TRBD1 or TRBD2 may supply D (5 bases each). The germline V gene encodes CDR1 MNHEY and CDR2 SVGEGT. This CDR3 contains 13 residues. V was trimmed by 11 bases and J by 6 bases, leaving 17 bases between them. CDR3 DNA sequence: TGTGCCGGATCCGGGACGACGAGCAATGAGCAGTTCTTC. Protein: CAGSGTTSNEQFF.

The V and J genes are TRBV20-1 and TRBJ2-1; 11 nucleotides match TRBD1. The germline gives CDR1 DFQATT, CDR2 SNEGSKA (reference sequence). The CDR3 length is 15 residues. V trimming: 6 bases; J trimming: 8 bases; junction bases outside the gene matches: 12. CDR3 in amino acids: CSAQDRGRGRYEQFF. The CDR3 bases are TGCAGTGCCCAGGACAGGGGGCGAGGTCGTTATGAGCAGTTCTTC.

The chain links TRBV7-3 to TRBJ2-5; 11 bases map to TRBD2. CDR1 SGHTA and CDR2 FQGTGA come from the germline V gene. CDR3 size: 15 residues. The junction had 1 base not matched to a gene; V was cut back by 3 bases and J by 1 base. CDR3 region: CASSLTSGAQETQYF. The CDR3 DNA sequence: TGTGCCAGCAGCTTGACTAGCGGGGCCCAAGAGACCCAGTACTTC. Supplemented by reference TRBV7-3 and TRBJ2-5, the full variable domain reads GAGVSQTPSNKVTEKGKYVELRCDPISGHTALYWYRQSLGQGPEFLIYFQGTGAADDSGLPNDRFFAVRPEGSVSTLKIQRTERGDSAVYLCASSLTSGAQETQYFGPGTRLLVL.

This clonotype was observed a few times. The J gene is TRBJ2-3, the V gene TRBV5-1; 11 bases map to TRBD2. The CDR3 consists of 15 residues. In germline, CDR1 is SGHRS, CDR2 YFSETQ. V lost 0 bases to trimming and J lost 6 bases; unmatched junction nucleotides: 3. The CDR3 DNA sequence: TGCGCCAGCAGCTTGGCCGGGACTAGCGGTGATACGCAGTATTTT. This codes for CASSLAGTSGDTQYF.

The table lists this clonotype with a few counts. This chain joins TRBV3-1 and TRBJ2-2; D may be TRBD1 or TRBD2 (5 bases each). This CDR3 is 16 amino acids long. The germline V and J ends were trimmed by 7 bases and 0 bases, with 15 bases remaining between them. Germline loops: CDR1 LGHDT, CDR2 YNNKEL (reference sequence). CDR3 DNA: TGTGCCAGCACGACAACGGGGACCGCGAACACCGGGGAGCTGTTTTTT. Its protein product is CASTTTGTANTGELFF.

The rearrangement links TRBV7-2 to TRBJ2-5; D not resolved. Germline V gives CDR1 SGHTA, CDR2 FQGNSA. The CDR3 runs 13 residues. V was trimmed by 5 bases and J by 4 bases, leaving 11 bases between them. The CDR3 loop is CASSPRALETQYF. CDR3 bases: TGTGCCAGCAGCCCGCGCGCCTTAGAGACCCAGTACTTC.

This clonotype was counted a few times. The CDR3 region is CASSYSGQGLYGYTF. The CDR3 DNA reads TGTGCCAGCAGTTACTCGGGACAGGGGCTCTATGGCTACACCTTC. This chain joins TRBV6-5 and TRBJ1-2; 10 bases are shared with TRBD1. After removal of 0 bases from V and 4 bases from J, the junction contained 2 bases not matched to a gene. CDR1 MNHEY and CDR2 SVGAGI come from the germline V gene. This CDR3 is built from 15 residues.

The CDR3 is CASSPNRAYNEQFF. For the CDR3, the DNA is TGTGCCAGCAGTCCCAACAGGGCCTACAATGAGCAGTTCTTC. The chain couples TRBV12-3 or TRBV12-4 to TRBJ2-1, with a weak D call TRBD1 (6 bases). This CDR3 contains 14 residues. V was shortened by 5 bases and J by 2 bases, with 10 bases between the two germline ends.

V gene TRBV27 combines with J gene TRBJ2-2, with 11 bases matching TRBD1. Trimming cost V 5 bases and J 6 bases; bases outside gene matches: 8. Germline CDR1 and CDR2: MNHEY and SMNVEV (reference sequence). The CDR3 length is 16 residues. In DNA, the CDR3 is TGTGCCAGCAGTCCCGATCCGGGACAGGGGGCCGGGGAGCTGTTTTTT. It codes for CASSPDPGQGAGELFF.

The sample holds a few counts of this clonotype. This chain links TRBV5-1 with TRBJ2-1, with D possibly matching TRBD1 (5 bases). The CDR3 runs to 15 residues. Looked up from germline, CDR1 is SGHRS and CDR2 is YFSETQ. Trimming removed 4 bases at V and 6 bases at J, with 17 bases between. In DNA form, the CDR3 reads TGCGCCAGCAGCGTTGTCCCAGGGCGCCTCAATGAGCAGTTCTTC. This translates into CASSVVPGRLNEQFF.

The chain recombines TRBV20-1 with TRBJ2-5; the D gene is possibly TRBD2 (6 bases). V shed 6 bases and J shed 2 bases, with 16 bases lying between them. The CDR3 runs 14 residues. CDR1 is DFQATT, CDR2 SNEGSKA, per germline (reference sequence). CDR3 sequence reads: CSASRGNLQETQYF. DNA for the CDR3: TGCAGTGCGAGTCGGGGGAACCTGCAAGAGACCCAGTACTTC.

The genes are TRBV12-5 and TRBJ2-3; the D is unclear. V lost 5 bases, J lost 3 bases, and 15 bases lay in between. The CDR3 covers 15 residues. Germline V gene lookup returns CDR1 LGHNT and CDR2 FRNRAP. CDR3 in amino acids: CASGSRRGGTDTQYF. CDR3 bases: TGTGCTAGTGGTAGCCGTCGCGGTGGAACAGATACGCAGTATTTT. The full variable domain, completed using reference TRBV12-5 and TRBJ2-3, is DARVTQTPRHKVTEMGQEVTMRCQPILGHNTVFWYRQTMMQGLELLAYFRNRAPLDDSGMPKDRFSAEMPDATLATLKIQPSEPRDSAVYFCASGSRRGGTDTQYFGPGTRLTVL.

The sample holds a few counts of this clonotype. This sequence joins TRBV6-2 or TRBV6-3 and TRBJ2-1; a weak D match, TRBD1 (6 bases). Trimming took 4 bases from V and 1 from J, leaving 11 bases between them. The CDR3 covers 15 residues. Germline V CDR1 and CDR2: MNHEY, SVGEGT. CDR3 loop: CASSSRQVSYNEQFF. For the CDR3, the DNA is TGTGCCAGCAGTTCCAGACAGGTTTCCTACAATGAGCAGTTCTTC.

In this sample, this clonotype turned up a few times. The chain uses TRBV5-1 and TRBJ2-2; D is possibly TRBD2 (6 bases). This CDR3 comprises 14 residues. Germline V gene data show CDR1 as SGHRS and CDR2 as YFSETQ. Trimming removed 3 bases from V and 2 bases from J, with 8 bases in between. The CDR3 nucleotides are TGCGCCAGCAGCTCTAGCGTAAACACCGGGGAGCTGTTTTTT. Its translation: CASSSSVNTGELFF.

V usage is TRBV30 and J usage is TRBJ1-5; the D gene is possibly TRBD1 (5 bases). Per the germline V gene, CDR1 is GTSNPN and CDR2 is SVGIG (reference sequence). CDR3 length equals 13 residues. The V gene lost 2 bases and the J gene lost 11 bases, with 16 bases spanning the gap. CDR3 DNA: TGTGCCTGGAGTACAGGCACCGGGGAGGCCCAGCATTTT. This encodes CAWSTGTGEAQHF. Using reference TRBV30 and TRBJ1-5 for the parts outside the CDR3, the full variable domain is SQTIHQWPATLVQPVGSPLSLECTVEGTSNPNLYWYRQAAGRGLQLLFYSVGIGQISSEVPQNLSASRPQDRQFILSSKKLLLSDSGFYLCAWSTGTGEAQHFGDGTRLSIL.

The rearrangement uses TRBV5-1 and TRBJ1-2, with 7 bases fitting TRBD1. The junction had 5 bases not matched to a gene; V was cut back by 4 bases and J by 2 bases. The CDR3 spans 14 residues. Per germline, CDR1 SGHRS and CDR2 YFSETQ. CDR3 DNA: TGCGCCAGCAGCCTGTCACAGGGGAACTATGGCTACACCTTC. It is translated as CASSLSQGNYGYTF.

CDR3 nucleotide sequence: TGCAGCGTTCAGGGGTCCCTGAACACTGAAGCTTTCTTT. Residues: CSVQGSLNTEAFF. This chain uses TRBV29-1 with TRBJ1-1, with a weak D call TRBD1 (6 bases). Trimming stripped 5 bases from V and 0 bases from J, with 10 bases between. This CDR3 is 13 amino acids long. Germline lookup yields CDR1 SQVTM and CDR2 ANQGSEA. Filled out from reference TRBV29-1 and TRBJ1-1, the complete variable domain reads SAVISQKPSRDICQRGTSLTIQCQVDSQVTMMFWYRQQPGQSLTLIATANQGSEATYESGFVIDKFPISRPNLTFSTLTVSNMSPEDSSIYLCSVQGSLNTEAFFGQGTRLTVV.

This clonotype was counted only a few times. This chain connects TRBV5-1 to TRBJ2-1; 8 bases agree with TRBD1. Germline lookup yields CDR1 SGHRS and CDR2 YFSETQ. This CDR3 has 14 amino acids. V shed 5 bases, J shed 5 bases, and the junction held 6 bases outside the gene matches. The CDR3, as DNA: TGCGCCAGCAGTCATCGACAGGGGAACAATGAGCAGTTCTTC. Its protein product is CASSHRQGNNEQFF.

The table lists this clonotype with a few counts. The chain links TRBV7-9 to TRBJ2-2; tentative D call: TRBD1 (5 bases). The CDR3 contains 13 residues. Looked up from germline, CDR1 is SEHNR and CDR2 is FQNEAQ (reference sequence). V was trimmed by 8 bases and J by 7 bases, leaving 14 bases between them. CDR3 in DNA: TGTGCCAGCCGTCCCCTGGGGCTCGGGGAGCTGTTTTTT. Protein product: CASRPLGLGELFF.

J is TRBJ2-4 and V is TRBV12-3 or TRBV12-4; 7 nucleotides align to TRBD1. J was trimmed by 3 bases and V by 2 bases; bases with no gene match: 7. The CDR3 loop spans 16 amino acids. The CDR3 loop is CASSLRVQGSKNIQYF. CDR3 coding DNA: TGTGCCAGCAGTTTAAGAGTACAGGGGAGCAAAAACATTCAGTACTTC.

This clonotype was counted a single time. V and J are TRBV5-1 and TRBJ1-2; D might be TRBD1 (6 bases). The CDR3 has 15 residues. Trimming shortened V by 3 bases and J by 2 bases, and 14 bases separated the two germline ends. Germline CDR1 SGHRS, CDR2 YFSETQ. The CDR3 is CASSSLQGANYGYTF. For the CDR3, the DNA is TGCGCCAGCAGCTCATTACAGGGAGCGAACTATGGCTACACCTTC.

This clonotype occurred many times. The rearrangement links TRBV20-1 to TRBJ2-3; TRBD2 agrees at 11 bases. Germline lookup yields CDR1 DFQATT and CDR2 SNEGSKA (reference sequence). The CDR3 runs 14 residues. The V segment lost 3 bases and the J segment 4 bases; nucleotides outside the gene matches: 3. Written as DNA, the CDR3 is TGCAGTGCTAGTGATAGCGGGGGGGCAGATACGCAGTATTTT. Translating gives CSASDSGGADTQYF.

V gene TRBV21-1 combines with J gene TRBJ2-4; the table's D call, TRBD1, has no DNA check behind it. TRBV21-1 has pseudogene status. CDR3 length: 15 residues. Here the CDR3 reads CASSDDRGFQNIQYF. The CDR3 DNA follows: TGTGCCAGCAGCGATGACAGGGGGTTTCAAAACATTCAGTACTTC.

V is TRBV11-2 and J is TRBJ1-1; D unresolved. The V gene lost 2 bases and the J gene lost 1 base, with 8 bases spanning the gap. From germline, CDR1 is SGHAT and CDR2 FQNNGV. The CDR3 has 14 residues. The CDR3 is CASSLLGRNTEAFF. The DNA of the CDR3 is TGTGCCAGCAGCTTACTAGGGCGGAACACTGAAGCTTTCTTT. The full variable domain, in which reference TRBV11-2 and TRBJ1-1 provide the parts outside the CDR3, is EAGVAQSPRYKIIEKRQSVAFWCNPISGHATLYWYQQILGQGPKLLIQFQNNGVVDDSQLPKDRFSAERLKGVDSTLKIQPAKLEDSAVYLCASSLLGRNTEAFFGQGTRLTVV.

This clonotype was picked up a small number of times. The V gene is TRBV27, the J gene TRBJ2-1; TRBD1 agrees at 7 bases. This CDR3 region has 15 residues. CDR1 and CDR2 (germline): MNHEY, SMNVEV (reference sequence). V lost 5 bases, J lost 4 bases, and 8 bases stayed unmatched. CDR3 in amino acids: CASSAGTVIYNEQFF. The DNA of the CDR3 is TGTGCCAGCAGTGCCGGGACAGTGATTTACAATGAGCAGTTCTTC.

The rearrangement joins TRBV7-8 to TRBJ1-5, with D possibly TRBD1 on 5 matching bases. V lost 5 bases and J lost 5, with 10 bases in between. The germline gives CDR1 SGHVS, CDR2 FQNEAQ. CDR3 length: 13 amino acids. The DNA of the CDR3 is TGTGCCAGCAGCAATGGCAGGGATCAGCCCCAGCATTTT. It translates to CASSNGRDQPQHF.

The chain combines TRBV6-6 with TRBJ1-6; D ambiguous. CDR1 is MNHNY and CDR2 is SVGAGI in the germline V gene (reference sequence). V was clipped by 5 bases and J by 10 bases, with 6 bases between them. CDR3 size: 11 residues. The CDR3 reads CASSPGSPLHF. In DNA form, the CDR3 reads TGTGCCAGCAGTCCCGGCTCACCCCTCCACTTT.

The CDR3 region is CASSPVLGLNYGYTF. The CDR3 region has the DNA TGTGCCAGCAGTCCCGTTCTCGGGTTGAACTATGGCTACACCTTC. The chain carries TRBV27 and TRBJ1-2; D not resolved. Trimming removed 5 bases at V and 2 bases at J, with 15 bases between. This CDR3 has 15 residues. Per the germline V gene, CDR1 is MNHEY and CDR2 is SMNVEV (reference sequence).